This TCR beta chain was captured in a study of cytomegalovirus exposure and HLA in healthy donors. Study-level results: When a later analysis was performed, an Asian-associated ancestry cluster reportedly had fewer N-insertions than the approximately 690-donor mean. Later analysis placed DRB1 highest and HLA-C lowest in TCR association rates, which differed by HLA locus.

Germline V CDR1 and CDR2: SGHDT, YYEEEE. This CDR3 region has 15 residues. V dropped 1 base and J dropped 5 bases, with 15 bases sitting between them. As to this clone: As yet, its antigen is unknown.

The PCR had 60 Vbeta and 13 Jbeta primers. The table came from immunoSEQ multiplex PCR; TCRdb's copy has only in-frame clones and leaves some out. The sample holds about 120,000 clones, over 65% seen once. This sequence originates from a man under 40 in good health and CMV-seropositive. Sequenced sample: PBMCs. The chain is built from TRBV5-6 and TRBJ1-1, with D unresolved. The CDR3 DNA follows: TGTGCCAGCAGCTTGTGGGGAGGTTGGGTAACTGAAGCTTTCTTT. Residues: CASSLWGGWVTEAFF. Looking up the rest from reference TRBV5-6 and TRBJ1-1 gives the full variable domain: DAGVTQSPTHLIKTRGQQVTLRCSPKSGHDTVSWYQQALGQGPQFIFQYYEEEERQRGNFPDRFSGHQFPNYSSELNVNALLLGDSALYLCASSLWGGWVTEAFFGQGTRLTVV.